This T cell receptor beta chain was captured by sequencing in a study of cytomegalovirus exposure and HLA in healthy donors. About the study: The 110 or so validation repertoires, a later analysis reported, used the same platform as the approximately 700 first-cohort repertoires.

Assay used: immunoSEQ multiplex PCR; TCRdb lists only in-frame clones, some missing. The table includes 75,000 to 85,000 clones, roughly 91% detected once. Study-wide results and limits: There were around 160 TCR beta chains listed as cytomegalovirus-associated. Rarity marked most TCR sequences, yet some public TCRs occurred in many donors. A later analysis found first-cohort TCR clusters tended to co-occur in the 90 to 150 validation repertoires.

Germline V gene data show CDR1 as LNHDA and CDR2 as SQIVND (reference sequence). Trimming took 2 bases from V and 2 from J; bases not matched to a gene: 12. The CDR3 length is 17 residues. Worth noting for this clone: Its cognate antigen is unknown.

The TCR sequence derives from a man between 25 and 39 years old in good health and CMV-seronegative. Sequencing was done on a sample of PBMCs. V usage is TRBV19 and J usage is TRBJ2-7, with 7 bases fitting TRBD1. CDR3 sequence (DNA): TGTGCCAGTAGTATAACTTATTCCGGGACAGCTCCCTACGAGCAGTACTTC. It yields the protein CASSITYSGTAPYEQYF. Full variable domain (rest looked up from reference TRBV19 and TRBJ2-7): DGGITQSPKYLFRKEGQNVTLSCEQNLNHDAMYWYRQDPGQGLRLIYYSQIVNDFQKGDIAEGYSVSREKKESFPLTVTSAQKNPTAFYLCASSITYSGTAPYEQYFGPGTRLTVT.